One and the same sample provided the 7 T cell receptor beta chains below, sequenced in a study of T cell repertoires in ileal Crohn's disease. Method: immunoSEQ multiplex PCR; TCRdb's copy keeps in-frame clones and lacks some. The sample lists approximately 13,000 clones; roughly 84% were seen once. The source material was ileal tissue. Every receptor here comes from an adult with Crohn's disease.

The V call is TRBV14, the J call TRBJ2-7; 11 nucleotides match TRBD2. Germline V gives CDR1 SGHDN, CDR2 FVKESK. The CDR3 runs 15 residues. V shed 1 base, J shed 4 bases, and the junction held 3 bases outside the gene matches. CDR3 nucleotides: TGTGCCAGCAGCCAAGGACTAGCGGGATTATACGAGCAGTACTTC. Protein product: CASSQGLAGLYEQYF.

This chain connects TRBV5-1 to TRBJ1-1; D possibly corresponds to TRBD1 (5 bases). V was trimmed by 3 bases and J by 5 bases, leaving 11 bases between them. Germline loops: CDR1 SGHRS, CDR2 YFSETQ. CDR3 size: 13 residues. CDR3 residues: CASSYFRDTEAFF. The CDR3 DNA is TGCGCCAGCAGCTATTTCAGGGATACTGAAGCTTTCTTT.

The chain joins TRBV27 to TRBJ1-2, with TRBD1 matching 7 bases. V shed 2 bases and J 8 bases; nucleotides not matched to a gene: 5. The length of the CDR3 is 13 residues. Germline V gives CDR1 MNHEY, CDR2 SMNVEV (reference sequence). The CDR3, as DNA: TGTGCCAGCAGTTTAGACAGGGCAGGAGGCTACACCTTC. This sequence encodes CASSLDRAGGYTF.

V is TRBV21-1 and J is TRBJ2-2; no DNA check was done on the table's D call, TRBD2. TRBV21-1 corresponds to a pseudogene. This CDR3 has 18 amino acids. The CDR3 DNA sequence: TGTGCCAGCAGCAAAGAAAGTCGACTAGCGGGAGGCACCGGGGAGCTGTTTTTT. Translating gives CASSKESRLAGGTGELFF.

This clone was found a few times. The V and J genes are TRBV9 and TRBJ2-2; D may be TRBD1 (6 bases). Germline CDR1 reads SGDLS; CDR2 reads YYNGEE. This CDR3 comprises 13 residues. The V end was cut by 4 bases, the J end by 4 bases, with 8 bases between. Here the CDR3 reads CASSKGGTGELFF. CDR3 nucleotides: TGTGCCAGCAGCAAAGGGGGCACCGGGGAGCTGTTTTTT.

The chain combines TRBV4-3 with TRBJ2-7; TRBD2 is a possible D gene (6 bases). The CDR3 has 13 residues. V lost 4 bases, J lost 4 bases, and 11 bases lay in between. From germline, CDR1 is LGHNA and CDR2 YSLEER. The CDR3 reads CASSLQRGYEQYF. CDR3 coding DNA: TGCGCCAGCAGCCTCCAACGGGGGTACGAGCAGTACTTC.

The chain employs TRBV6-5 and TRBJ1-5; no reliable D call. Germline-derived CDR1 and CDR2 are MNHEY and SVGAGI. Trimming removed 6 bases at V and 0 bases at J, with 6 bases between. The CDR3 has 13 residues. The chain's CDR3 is CASRQFSNQPQHF. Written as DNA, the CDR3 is TGTGCCAGCAGACAGTTTAGCAATCAGCCCCAGCATTTT.